A selection of T cell receptor beta chains follows, all from one sample in a study of naive CD8 T cells in extremely preterm neonates. Clones were sequenced by immunoSEQ multiplex PCR, and TCRdb holds only the in-frame ones, with some missing. The sample has about 7,000 clones, approximately 98% seen once. Sequencing input: naive CD8+ T cells from blood. Receptors originate from a human donor in good health. Both conserved end residues are part of each CDR3. Fields, in order: clone size, V gene, CDR3 protein. Some rows have no size entry. The others give once, few or many, or a class for an expanded clone.

-	TRBV4-1	CASSQKSGTGGYGYTF
-	TRBV9	CASSVNRGDTEAFF
-	TRBV29-1	CSAGTDYGYTF
-	TRBV4-1	CASSQERDSPLHF
-	TRBV7-9	CASSSGQGAYNEQFF
-	TRBV5-4	CASSLPGGNGYTF
-	TRBV27	CASSLFNTQYF
-	TRBV5-8	CASSPTRGATQYF
-	TRBV28	CASSLYRGFTGELFF
-	TRBV7-3	CASSTDILGEAFF
-	TRBV5-4	CASSYIGVYGYTF
-	TRBV7-9	CASSLSGGRSNQPQHF
-	TRBV9	CASSPLGGTGSMNTEAFF
-	TRBV7-6	CASRPSGEGAETQYF
-	TRBV7-9	CASSLNKRLKEDQPQHF
-	TRBV19	CASSSPRTGETEAFF
-	TRBV4-3	CASSQDRGTEAFF
-	TRBV9	CASSEFPGRGYTF
-	TRBV6-5	CASSQGTGYYNEQFF
-	TRBV10-1	CASSEGDRVPGNTIYF
-	TRBV28	CASRGLPTKNTEAFF
-	TRBV7-9	CASSGTSGGAGRYEQYF
-	TRBV11-2	CASSQTGTAYGYTF
-	TRBV7-9	CASSPRQSIERYEQYF
-	TRBV7-9	CASSLARSYTF
-	TRBV27	CASSSDPSGSYNEQFF
-	TRBV29-1	CSVSGTGTPEAFF
-	TRBV7-6	CASSPRDSTEAFF
-	TRBV28	CASSLYSGEGTEAFF
-	TRBV7-9	CASRSGTENYGYTF
-	TRBV28	CASSPSGGSSYEQYF
-	TRBV27	CASSPSTRGTYEQYF
once	TRBV5-1	CASSWTGRSNEQFF
-	TRBV6-7	CASSNDGTGGHCGKNIQYF
-	TRBV9	CASSATGTGNYGYTF
-	TRBV13	CASTETSGGDNTQYF
-	TRBV7-9	CASSFIAGANVLTF
-	TRBV4-1	CASSQGTEGTAAYEQYF
-	TRBV28	CASSSQGAGNQPQHF
-	TRBV4-1	CASSQELAMSYEQYF
once	TRBV6-1	CASSDDRTVSSYNSPLHF
once	TRBV6-1	CASSYRRQGGNEQFF
-	TRBV7-9	CASSHKDSYFSYEQYF
-	TRBV7-9	CASSFSGGAATQYF
-	TRBV23-1	CASKIQGAQGQPQHF
-	TRBV5-3	CARSRTGNQPQHF
-	TRBV16	CASSQSKGQEAFF
-	TRBV27	CASSSGTGPNEQFF
-	TRBV19	CASSRQGPHEQYF
once	TRBV28	CASSPRAGSYNSPLHF
-	TRBV6-6	CATGTGASYEQYF
-	TRBV21-1	CASSKVLVRGYSYNEQFF
-	TRBV7-9	CASSAETGPGGYTF
-	TRBV27	CASSLITSGGPAEYF
-	TRBV4-3	CASSQDRTSGGEQYF
-	TRBV7-6	CASSLGARDSKQYF
-	TRBV9	CASSPRSAGGLGGELFF
-	TRBV9	CASSVYSGGARETQYF
-	TRBV7-2	CASSLSQDRGYTF